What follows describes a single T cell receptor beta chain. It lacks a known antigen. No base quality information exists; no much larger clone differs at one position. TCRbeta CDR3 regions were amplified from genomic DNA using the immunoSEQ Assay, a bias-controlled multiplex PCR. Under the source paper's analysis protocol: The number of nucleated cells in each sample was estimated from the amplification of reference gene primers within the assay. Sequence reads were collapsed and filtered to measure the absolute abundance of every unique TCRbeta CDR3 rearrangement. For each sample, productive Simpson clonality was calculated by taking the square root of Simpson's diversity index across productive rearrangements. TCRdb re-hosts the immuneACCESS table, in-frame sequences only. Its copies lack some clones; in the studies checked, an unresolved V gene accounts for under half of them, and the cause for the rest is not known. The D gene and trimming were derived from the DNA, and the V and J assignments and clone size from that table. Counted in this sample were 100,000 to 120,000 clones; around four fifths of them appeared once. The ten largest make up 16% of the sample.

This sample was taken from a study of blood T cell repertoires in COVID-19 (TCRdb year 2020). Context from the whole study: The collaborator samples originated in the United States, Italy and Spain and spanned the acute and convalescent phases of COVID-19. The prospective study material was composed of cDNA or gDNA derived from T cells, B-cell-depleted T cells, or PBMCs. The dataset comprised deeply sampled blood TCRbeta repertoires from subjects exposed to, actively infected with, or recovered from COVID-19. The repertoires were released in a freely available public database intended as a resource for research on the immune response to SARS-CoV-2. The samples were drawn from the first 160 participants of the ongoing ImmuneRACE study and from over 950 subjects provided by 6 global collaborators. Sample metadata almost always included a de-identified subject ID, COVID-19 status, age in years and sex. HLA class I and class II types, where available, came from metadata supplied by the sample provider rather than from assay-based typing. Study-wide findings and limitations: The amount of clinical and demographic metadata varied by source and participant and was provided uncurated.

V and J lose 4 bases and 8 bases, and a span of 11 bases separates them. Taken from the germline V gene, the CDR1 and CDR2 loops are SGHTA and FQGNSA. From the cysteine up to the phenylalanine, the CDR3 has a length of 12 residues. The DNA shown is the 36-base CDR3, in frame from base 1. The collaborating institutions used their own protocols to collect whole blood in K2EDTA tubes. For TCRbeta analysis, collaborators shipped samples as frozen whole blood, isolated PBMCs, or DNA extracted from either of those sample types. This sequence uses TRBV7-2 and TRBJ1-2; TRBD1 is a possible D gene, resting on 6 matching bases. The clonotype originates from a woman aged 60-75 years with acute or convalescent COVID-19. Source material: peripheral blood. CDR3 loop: CASSSGVNGYTF. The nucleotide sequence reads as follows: TGTGCCAGCAGCTCAGGGGTCAACGGCTACACCTTC.